What follows describes a single T cell receptor beta chain. This record belongs to a study of post-analysis software for immune sequencing data. Study as a whole: Both relapsing-remitting and secondary progressive multiple sclerosis featured among the disease courses, as did progressive-relapsing multiple sclerosis.

Incorporated into the TCR beta cDNA libraries were unique molecular identifiers, which served to reduce PCR and sequencing biases. MiXCR was run by TCRdb on the PCR reads, yielding one entry per CDR3 protein. The sample includes 150,000 or so distinct CDR3 sequences, about 36% seen only once; the top ten take approximately 30%. The specimen was blood, collected after autologous hematopoietic stem cell transplantation. The TCR originated in a girl aged 10-17 years with multiple sclerosis.

In DNA, the CDR3 is TGTGCCAGCAGGGACAGGGGGGTTGAGCAGTTCTTC. Translation: CASRDRGVEQFF. The genes are TRBV2 and TRBJ2-1; TRBD1 matches 10 bases. The V gene end was trimmed by 6 bases and the J gene end by 9 bases; junction bases not matched to a gene: 2. Germline V CDR1 and CDR2: SNHLY, FYNNEI. The CDR3 totals 12 residues.